The 21 T cell receptor beta chains below all came from one sample that was sequenced in a study of cytomegalovirus exposure and HLA in healthy donors. Vbeta (60) and Jbeta (13) primers were used in the PCR. Clones were read by immunoSEQ multiplex PCR, and TCRdb kept only the in-frame ones, dropping some. Its clone listing holds roughly 120,000 clones. Source material: PBMCs. The receptors were gathered from a man aged 18 to 29 in good health and CMV-seronegative.

The chain employs TRBV9 and TRBJ2-1; TRBD2 aligns across 10 bases. The CDR3 is 15 amino acids. CDR1 SGDLS and CDR2 YYNGEE come from the germline V gene. V shed 6 bases and J 6 bases; nucleotides not matched to a gene: 9. CDR3 sequence (DNA): TGTGCCAGCACCCTCAGCGGGGGGGCCCCCAATGAGCAGTTCTTC. This gives the protein CASTLSGGAPNEQFF.

The CDR3 reads CAISAEGQAYYEQYF. CDR3 DNA: TGTGCCATCAGTGCCGAGGGACAGGCCTACTACGAGCAGTACTTC. The chain employs TRBV10-3 and TRBJ2-7; 8 bases fit TRBD1. Per the germline V gene, CDR1 is ENHRY and CDR2 is SYGVKD. CDR3 size: 15 residues. V gave up 4 bases and J gave up 3 bases; unmatched junction bases: 8.

The V call is TRBV30, the J call TRBJ1-5; 10 bases align to TRBD1. This CDR3 spans 15 amino acids. Germline lookup yields CDR1 GTSNPN and CDR2 SVGIG (reference sequence). J lost 6 bases, V lost 3 bases, and 8 bases had no gene match. The CDR3 DNA reads TGTGCCTGGAGCGTCGGGACAGGGGCCGGTCAGCCCCAGCATTTT. It codes for CAWSVGTGAGQPQHF.

The rearrangement uses TRBV18 and TRBJ2-5; 8 nucleotides agree with TRBD1. This CDR3 has 16 amino acids. The germline V gene encodes CDR1 KGHSH and CDR2 LQKENI. The V gene end was trimmed by 3 bases and the J gene end by 5 bases; junction bases not matched to a gene: 11. CDR3 amino acids: CASSPLGQGKGETQYF. CDR3 bases: TGTGCCAGCTCACCTCTCGGACAGGGAAAGGGGGAGACCCAGTACTTC.

The rearrangement uses TRBV9 and TRBJ1-2, with a weak D call TRBD1 (6 bases). Trimming cost V 2 bases and J 1 base, with 12 bases left between them. Germline V CDR1 and CDR2: SGDLS, YYNGEE. The CDR3 totals 15 residues. CDR3 in amino acids: CASSVWDTINYGYTF. The DNA of the CDR3 is TGTGCCAGCAGCGTGTGGGACACCATTAACTATGGCTACACCTTC.

The CDR3, as DNA: TGTGCCAGCAGCGTAGGGGAAGGGGGCCGTTTCGACGAGCAGTACTTC. Residues: CASSVGEGGRFDEQYF. The chain uses TRBV9 and TRBJ2-7, with 7 bases that match TRBD1. In germline, CDR1 is SGDLS, CDR2 YYNGEE. V trimming: 0 bases; J trimming: 5 bases; junction bases outside the gene matches: 11. The CDR3 extends over 16 amino acids.

This rearrangement joins TRBV11-2 to TRBJ2-1, with D possibly being TRBD2 (6 bases). V shed 10 bases and J shed 6 bases, with 16 bases lying between them. The CDR3 consists of 13 residues. Germline values: CDR1 SGHAT, CDR2 FQNNGV. As DNA, the CDR3 is TGTGCCACCGCCCAAACGCGGGGCAATGAGCAGTTCTTC. Its protein is CATAQTRGNEQFF.

The rearrangement joins TRBV6-1 to TRBJ2-7; TRBD1 agrees at 9 bases. Losses at the gene ends were 1 base for V and 5 bases for J; bases not matched to a gene: 6. The CDR3 totals 15 residues. Germline V CDR1 and CDR2: MNHNS, SASEGT. CDR3 bases: TGTGCCAGCAGTGAAGTTACAGGGGGCTGGAACGAGCAGTACTTC. Amino acids: CASSEVTGGWNEQYF.

V and J are TRBV19 and TRBJ1-1, with no clear D. The CDR3 has 14 residues. The V and J ends lost 6 bases and 0 bases respectively, with 11 bases between them. Per the germline V gene, CDR1 is LNHDA and CDR2 is SQIVND (reference sequence). CDR3 coding DNA: TGTGCCAGTAGGGAGGGTCCTATGAACACTGAAGCTTTCTTT. This encodes CASREGPMNTEAFF. The complete variable domain, with remaining parts taken from reference TRBV19 and TRBJ1-1, reads DGGITQSPKYLFRKEGQNVTLSCEQNLNHDAMYWYRQDPGQGLRLIYYSQIVNDFQKGDIAEGYSVSREKKESFPLTVTSAQKNPTAFYLCASREGPMNTEAFFGQGTRLTVV.

The genes are TRBV5-1 and TRBJ2-5; tentatively, D is TRBD2 (6 bases). The assigned J gene may be wrong: the sequence end matches TRBJ2-7 better. Germline CDR1 is SGHRS and CDR2 is YFSETQ. The CDR3 runs 15 residues. CDR3 protein: CASSSGTGRTYEQYF. In DNA, the CDR3 is TGCGCCAGCAGCAGTGGGACTGGGCGGACCTACGAGCAGTACTTC.

The genes are TRBV19 and TRBJ1-1, with no clear D. The CDR3 is made up of 14 amino acids. CDR1 is LNHDA and CDR2 is SQIVND in the germline V gene (reference sequence). Trimming pared 7 bases from V and 1 base from J, leaving 13 bases between. The CDR3 DNA is TGTGCCAGTACTCGAGGAAGAGGGAACACTGAAGCTTTCTTT. Encoded protein: CASTRGRGNTEAFF.

The CDR3 region is CASSYDSYEQYF. CDR3 sequence (DNA): TGTGCCAGCAGCTACGACAGCTACGAGCAGTACTTC. The genes are TRBV7-9 and TRBJ2-7; D may be TRBD1 (5 bases). Germline V CDR1 and CDR2: SEHNR, FQNEAQ (reference sequence). The CDR3 totals 12 residues. The germline V and J ends were trimmed by 4 bases and 3 bases, with 7 bases remaining between them.

This sequence joins TRBV11-2 and TRBJ2-7, with 9 bases lining up with TRBD2. J gave up 3 bases and V 7 bases, and 10 bases lay outside the gene matches. The germline V gene encodes CDR1 SGHAT and CDR2 FQNNGV. The CDR3 contains 15 residues. Here the CDR3 DNA reads TGTGCCAGCAAATCGGTAGCGGGGGAGATCTACGAGCAGTACTTC. Its translation is CASKSVAGEIYEQYF.

The rearrangement uses TRBV11-2 and TRBJ1-1, with D perhaps TRBD1 (6 bases). Trimming left V 6 bases short and J 3 bases short, with 20 bases between. The CDR3 has 16 residues. Germline V gene data show CDR1 as SGHAT and CDR2 as FQNNGV. The chain's CDR3 is CASRRQESDLYTEAFF. The CDR3 DNA reads as TGTGCCAGCAGGAGACAGGAGAGTGACCTATACACTGAAGCTTTCTTT.

The rearrangement uses TRBV7-2 and TRBJ1-1; D may be TRBD1 (5 bases). The CDR3 totals 16 residues. V lost 5 bases, J lost 3 bases, and 19 bases lay in between. Germline V gene sequence: CDR1 SGHTA, CDR2 FQGNSA. Here the CDR3 reads CASSLRPPTEYTEAFF. The CDR3 DNA follows: TGTGCCAGCAGCCTTAGACCCCCGACAGAATACACTGAAGCTTTCTTT.

This sequence joins TRBV7-2 and TRBJ2-2; tentative D call: TRBD2 (6 bases). Germline CDR1 and CDR2: SGHTA and FQGNSA. The CDR3 runs to 14 residues. V was shortened by 5 bases and J by 5 bases, with 12 bases between the two germline ends. The CDR3 here is CASSRTGGTGELFF. The CDR3 region has the DNA TGTGCCAGCAGCCGCACCGGAGGGACCGGGGAGCTGTTTTTT.

This chain uses TRBV5-1 with TRBJ2-3; perhaps TRBD2 as D (5 bases). CDR1 is SGHRS and CDR2 is YFSETQ in the germline V gene. The CDR3 is made up of 16 amino acids. V shed 1 base and J shed 6 bases, with 18 bases lying between them. CDR3: CASSLLGLLTVDTQYF. DNA for the CDR3: TGCGCCAGCAGCTTGTTAGGACTCCTCACAGTTGATACGCAGTATTTT.

This sequence joins TRBV14 and TRBJ2-7, with 10 bases matching TRBD2. Per germline, CDR1 SGHDN and CDR2 FVKESK. After removal of 0 bases from V and 7 bases from J, the junction contained 21 bases not matched to a gene. This CDR3 region has 20 residues. The CDR3 loop is CASSQDQRSASGSLTGEQYF. The CDR3 DNA is TGTGCCAGCAGCCAAGATCAGAGATCGGCTAGCGGGAGTCTTACTGGGGAGCAGTACTTC.

The V call is TRBV30, the J call TRBJ1-1; D unresolved. CDR3 length: 13 amino acids. V was pared by 2 bases and J by 0 bases, with 7 bases between. From germline, CDR1 is GTSNPN and CDR2 SVGIG (reference sequence). The CDR3 loop reads CAWSLGLNTEAFF. Written as DNA, the CDR3 is TGTGCCTGGAGTCTGGGCCTGAACACTGAAGCTTTCTTT.

The chain joins TRBV28 to TRBJ1-2, with a tentative D call TRBD1 (6 bases). The CDR3 runs to 17 residues. Trimming shortened V by 1 base and J by 8 bases, and 23 bases separated the two germline ends. Germline V lookup: CDR1 MDHEN, CDR2 SYDVKM. For the CDR3, the DNA is TGTGCCAGCAGTTTATATGTCCTTGGTCGGGGGGCGGGCGGCTACACCTTC. Its translation: CASSLYVLGRGAGGYTF.

The V and J genes are TRBV6-1 and TRBJ2-4; D is possibly TRBD1 (6 bases). V was shortened by 6 bases and J by 1 base, with 13 bases between the two germline ends. The length of the CDR3 is 15 residues. The germline CDR1 and CDR2 sequences are MNHNS and SASEGT. This CDR3 is CASRTGFRAKNIQYF. As DNA, the CDR3 is TGTGCCAGCAGAACAGGGTTCCGGGCCAAAAACATTCAGTACTTC.